What follows are 25 T cell receptor beta chains derived from one specimen sequenced in a study of cytomegalovirus exposure and HLA in healthy donors. In the PCR, 60 Vbeta and 13 Jbeta primers were used. Measured with immunoSEQ multiplex PCR; TCRdb has only the in-frame clones, and not every one. Found here are 55,000 to 80,000 clones, approximately 82% of them singletons; the top ten hold approximately 24%. Material: PBMCs. These receptors came from a woman aged 40-49 years in good health and CMV-seropositive.

V usage is TRBV5-4 and J usage is TRBJ2-2; possibly TRBD2 for D (6 bases). V shed 4 bases and J shed 6 bases, with 16 bases lying between them. The CDR3 is 15 residues long. CDR1 and CDR2 (germline): SGHNT, YYREEE (reference sequence). CDR3 sequence: CASSPGRQPAGELFF. CDR3 DNA sequence: TGTGCCAGCAGCCCCGGGAGACAGCCCGCCGGGGAGCTGTTTTTT.

The J gene is TRBJ2-3, the V gene TRBV4-2; maybe TRBD2 (7 bases). With 0 bases removed from V and 5 bases from J, the gap between germline ends came to 18 bases. The germline V gene encodes CDR1 LGHNA and CDR2 YNFKEQ. This CDR3 has 17 amino acids. The DNA for the CDR3 is TGTGCCAGCAGCCAAGAATTGGGCGGGGGCCTTCAAGATACGCAGTATTTT. Translated: CASSQELGGGLQDTQYF.

This chain uses TRBV29-1 with TRBJ2-7, with D possibly matching TRBD1 (6 bases). V lost 1 base, J lost 1 base, and 8 bases lay in between. Germline V lookup: CDR1 SQVTM, CDR2 ANQGSEA. The CDR3 extends over 13 amino acids. CDR3 sequence (DNA): TGCAGCGTTGAAGGGACAGATTCCTACGAGCAGTACTTC. Its translation: CSVEGTDSYEQYF.

This chain links TRBV2 with TRBJ1-3; 8 nucleotides line up with TRBD1. The length of the CDR3 is 14 residues. The J segment lost 4 bases and the V segment lost 4 bases, leaving 3 bases of the junction unmatched. Germline lookup yields CDR1 SNHLY and CDR2 FYNNEI. The CDR3 DNA follows: TGTGCCAGCAGTGTCGGACAGGGAGGAAACACCATATATTTT. Translating gives CASSVGQGGNTIYF.

The chain is built from TRBV6-5 and TRBJ2-7; 8 nucleotides align to TRBD1. The CDR3 contains 13 residues. The V gene end was trimmed by 7 bases and the J gene end by 7 bases; junction bases not matched to a gene: 9. The germline V gene encodes CDR1 MNHEY and CDR2 SVGAGI. This CDR3 reads CASTSFGQGEQYF. As DNA, the CDR3 is TGTGCCAGCACGTCCTTTGGACAGGGTGAGCAGTACTTC.

The chain has TRBV13 and TRBJ2-3; D may be TRBD2 (7 bases). The CDR3 runs 15 residues. CDR1 is PRHDT and CDR2 is FYEKMQ in the germline V gene (reference sequence). Trimming removed 5 bases at V and 5 bases at J, with 17 bases between. In DNA form, the CDR3 reads TGTGCCAGCAGCCCAACCGGGGGGCCCTTAGATACGCAGTATTTT. Protein sequence: CASSPTGGPLDTQYF.

The chain uses TRBV5-6 and TRBJ2-1; D remains ambiguous. The V end was cut by 3 bases, the J end by 1 base, with 14 bases between. This CDR3 is 16 amino acids long. CDR1 is SGHDT, CDR2 YYEEEE, per germline. In DNA form, the CDR3 reads TGTGCCAGCAGCTCTTTGGCGGTGGCGTCCTACAATGAGCAGTTCTTC. Its protein is CASSSLAVASYNEQFF.

The sample holds a few counts of this clone. V and J are TRBV19 and TRBJ2-1; D is unclear. Trimming cost V 5 bases and J 6 bases, with 14 bases left between them. The CDR3 covers 14 residues. From germline, CDR1 is LNHDA and CDR2 SQIVND (reference sequence). The chain's CDR3 is CASSSLTLRNEQFF. In DNA, the CDR3 is TGTGCCAGTAGTTCCCTCACCTTGCGCAATGAGCAGTTCTTC.

The chain employs TRBV15 and TRBJ2-7; D is possibly TRBD1 (6 bases). CDR3 size: 17 residues. Looked up from germline, CDR1 is LNHNV and CDR2 is YYDKDF (reference sequence). V was shortened by 0 bases and J by 3 bases, with 18 bases between the two germline ends. CDR3 nucleotides: TGTGCCACCAGCAGAGATTCCCTCGGACAGTCTAACTACGAGCAGTACTTC. Encoded protein: CATSRDSLGQSNYEQYF. The full variable domain, its missing parts supplied by reference TRBV15 and TRBJ2-7, is DAMVIQNPRYQVTQFGKPVTLSCSQTLNHNVMYWYQQKSSQAPKLLFHYYDKDFNNEADTPDNFQSRRPNTSFCFLDIRSPGLGDTAMYLCATSRDSLGQSNYEQYFGPGTRLTVT.

This clone was counted once. The chain uses TRBV5-4 and TRBJ1-1; D not certain. Germline values: CDR1 SGHNT, CDR2 YYREEE (reference sequence). V lost 0 bases and J lost 1, with 16 bases in between. The CDR3 length is 17 residues. The CDR3 DNA sequence: TGTGCCAGCAGCTTGGGCGTGGAGGGCCCGAAGAACACTGAAGCTTTCTTT. This gives the protein CASSLGVEGPKNTEAFF.

V gene TRBV7-9 combines with J gene TRBJ2-7, with TRBD1 as a possible D gene (7 bases). The CDR3 loop spans 14 amino acids. Germline CDR1 is SEHNR and CDR2 is FQNEAQ (reference sequence). Trimming removed 3 bases at V and 5 bases at J, with 14 bases between. The CDR3 loop reads CASSFGGGDDEQYF. The CDR3 DNA sequence: TGTGCCAGCAGCTTTGGAGGGGGCGACGACGAGCAGTACTTC.

The CDR3 DNA follows: TGTGCCAGCAGCAAACAGTCAGCGAACACTGAAGCTTTCTTT. Translation: CASSKQSANTEAFF. The chain recombines TRBV9 with TRBJ1-1; no clear D. CDR1 and CDR2 (germline): SGDLS, YYNGEE. The V end lost 4 bases, the J end lost 1 base, and 11 bases lay between the germline ends. This CDR3 spans 14 amino acids.

V usage is TRBV9 and J usage is TRBJ2-7; 10 positions match TRBD1. The trim removed 4 bases at V and 5 bases at J, leaving 3 bases unmatched. The CDR3 runs to 13 residues. Germline V CDR1 and CDR2: SGDLS, YYNGEE. The DNA for the CDR3 is TGTGCCAGCAGCCAGGGGACAGGGGACGAGCAGTACTTC. Encoded protein: CASSQGTGDEQYF.

The chain employs TRBV9 and TRBJ2-1; D unresolved. This CDR3 comprises 15 residues. Trimming cost V 4 bases and J 8 bases, with 19 bases left between them. CDR1 SGDLS and CDR2 YYNGEE come from the germline V gene. The CDR3 bases are TGTGCCAGCAGCCCTCATTGGTCTACGAGCGATGAGCAGTTCTTC. It encodes CASSPHWSTSDEQFF.

J is TRBJ1-1 and V is TRBV6-5; TRBD1 might be the D (6 bases). Germline CDR1 MNHEY, CDR2 SVGAGI. The CDR3 totals 13 residues. V was trimmed by 6 bases and J by 5 bases, leaving 13 bases between them. As DNA, the CDR3 is TGTGCCAGCAGATTCTACAGGGATACTGAAGCTTTCTTT. It encodes CASRFYRDTEAFF.

This sequence joins TRBV15 and TRBJ1-1; 7 bases align to TRBD1. Germline trimming cut 1 base from V and 1 base from J; bases unmatched to any gene: 6. Germline V gene data show CDR1 as LNHNV and CDR2 as YYDKDF (reference sequence). The CDR3 contains 16 residues. This CDR3 is CATSRVPRQGNTEAFF. The CDR3 DNA follows: TGTGCCACCAGCAGAGTCCCGCGACAGGGGAACACTGAAGCTTTCTTT.

In its sample, this clone was seen a few times. The rearrangement links TRBV27 to TRBJ1-2; tentatively, D is TRBD1 (5 bases). The CDR3 is 14 residues long. The germline V and J ends were trimmed by 5 bases and 8 bases, with 18 bases remaining between them. CDR1 is MNHEY and CDR2 is SMNVEV in the germline V gene (reference sequence). The CDR3 loop reads CASSLRGGAGGYTF. CDR3 DNA: TGTGCCAGCAGTCTCCGGGGAGGGGCGGGAGGCTACACCTTC.

The chain recombines TRBV2 with TRBJ1-1; 7 nucleotides align to TRBD1. CDR3 length: 12 residues. Germline V lookup: CDR1 SNHLY, CDR2 FYNNEI. V shed 5 bases, J shed 11 bases, and the junction held 8 bases outside the gene matches. The CDR3 region is CASSRDSSGAFF. CDR3 nucleotide sequence: TGTGCCAGCAGTCGGGACAGCTCGGGGGCTTTCTTT.

This clone was observed a handful of times. The DNA of the CDR3 is TGTGCCAGCCGGGGTGGGGAGGTTGCAACTAATGAAAAACTGTTTTTT. This codes for CASRGGEVATNEKLFF. The genes are TRBV2 and TRBJ1-4; D remains ambiguous. The CDR3 consists of 16 residues. Trimming pared 8 bases from V and 0 bases from J, leaving 16 bases between. Germline V gives CDR1 SNHLY, CDR2 FYNNEI.

This chain uses TRBV5-4 with TRBJ1-2; D uncertain. The germline V gene has CDR1 SGHNT and CDR2 YYREEE (reference sequence). The CDR3 sequence is 12 residues long. V was trimmed by 6 bases and J by 8 bases, leaving 14 bases between them. DNA of the CDR3: TGTGCCAGCACGCAACTCGGGGAGGGCTACACCTTC. Translation: CASTQLGEGYTF.

The gene calls are TRBV13 and TRBJ2-1; D is possibly TRBD2 (7 bases). Trimming shortened V by 1 base and J by 5 bases, and 18 bases separated the two germline ends. Germline-derived CDR1 and CDR2 are PRHDT and FYEKMQ (reference sequence). CDR3 size: 17 residues. In nucleotides, the CDR3 is TGTGCCAGCAGCTTAGAGGGGGGGAAAGGCGAGAACAATGAGCAGTTCTTC. This translates into CASSLEGGKGENNEQFF.

CDR3 bases: TGCGCCAGCAGCCCCGGGACAGGGGTCGGCTACACCTTC. Protein: CASSPGTGVGYTF. V usage is TRBV5-1 and J usage is TRBJ1-2, with 10 bases that match TRBD1. Losses at the gene ends were 4 bases for V and 8 bases for J; bases not matched to a gene: 5. The germline V gene encodes CDR1 SGHRS and CDR2 YFSETQ. The CDR3 totals 13 residues.

The chain joins TRBV6-5 to TRBJ2-2, with 7 bases aligning to TRBD1. Germline CDR1 reads MNHEY; CDR2 reads SVGAGI. V gave up 6 bases and J gave up 5 bases; unmatched junction bases: 3. The CDR3 runs to 13 residues. This CDR3 reads CASRSTGTGELFF. The CDR3 DNA is TGTGCCAGCAGATCGACAGGGACCGGGGAGCTGTTTTTT.

This chain uses TRBV19 with TRBJ1-2; D possibly corresponds to TRBD1 (6 bases). This CDR3 is built from 15 residues. Germline CDR1 LNHDA, CDR2 SQIVND (reference sequence). With 4 bases removed from V and 8 bases from J, the gap between germline ends came to 20 bases. CDR3 DNA: TGTGCCAGTAGTACCCCCCGATACAGGGAGGGCGGCTACACCTTC. It specifies CASSTPRYREGGYTF.

This chain links TRBV10-3 with TRBJ1-2, with TRBD1 matching over 10 bases. Germline V lookup: CDR1 ENHRY, CDR2 SYGVKD. CDR3 length equals 14 residues. The trim removed 7 bases at V and 6 bases at J, leaving 8 bases unmatched. CDR3 region: CAITLTGGSHGYTF. CDR3 in DNA: TGTGCCATCACTTTGACAGGGGGCAGTCATGGCTACACCTTC.